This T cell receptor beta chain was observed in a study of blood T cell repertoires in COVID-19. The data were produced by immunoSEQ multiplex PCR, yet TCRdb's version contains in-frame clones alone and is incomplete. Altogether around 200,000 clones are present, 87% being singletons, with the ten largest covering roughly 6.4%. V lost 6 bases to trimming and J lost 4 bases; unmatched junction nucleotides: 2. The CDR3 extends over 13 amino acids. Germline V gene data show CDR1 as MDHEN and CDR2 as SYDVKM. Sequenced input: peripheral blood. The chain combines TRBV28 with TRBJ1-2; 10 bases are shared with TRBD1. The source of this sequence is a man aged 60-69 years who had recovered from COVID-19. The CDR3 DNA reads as TGTGCCAGCAGGACAGGGGGCGGCTATGGCTACACCTTC. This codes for CASRTGGGYGYTF.